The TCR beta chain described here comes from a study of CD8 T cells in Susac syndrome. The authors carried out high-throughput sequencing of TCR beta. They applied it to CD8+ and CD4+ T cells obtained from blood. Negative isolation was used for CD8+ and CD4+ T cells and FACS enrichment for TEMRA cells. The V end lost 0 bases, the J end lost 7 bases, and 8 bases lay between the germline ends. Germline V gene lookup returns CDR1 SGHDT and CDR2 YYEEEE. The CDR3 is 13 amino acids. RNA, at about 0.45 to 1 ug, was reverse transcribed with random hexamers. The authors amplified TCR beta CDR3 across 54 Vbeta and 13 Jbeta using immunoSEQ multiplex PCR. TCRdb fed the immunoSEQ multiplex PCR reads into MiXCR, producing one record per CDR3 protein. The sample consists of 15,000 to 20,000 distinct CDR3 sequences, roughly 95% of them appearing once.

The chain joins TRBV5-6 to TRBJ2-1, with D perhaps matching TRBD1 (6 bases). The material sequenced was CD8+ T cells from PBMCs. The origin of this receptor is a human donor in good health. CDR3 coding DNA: TGTGCCAGCAGCTTGGTCAGGGGTAATGAGCAGTTCTTC. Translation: CASSLVRGNEQFF.